This section outlines one T cell receptor (beta chain) sequence together with its context. This entry comes from a study of control samples from healthy donors and cancer patients. Measured with immunoSEQ multiplex PCR; TCRdb has only the in-frame clones, and not every one. The table records about 270,000 clones, approximately 80% of them present only once. The receptor was derived from a woman aged 55-70 years with lung cancer. The sample comprised PBMCs.

CDR3 region: CASSGGPGQVYNSPLHF. In nucleotides, the CDR3 is TGTGCCAGCAGTGGGGGGCCGGGACAGGTGTATAATTCACCCCTCCACTTT. The chain has TRBV2 and TRBJ1-6; TRBD1 matches at 8 bases. CDR3 length: 17 residues. Looked up from germline, CDR1 is SNHLY and CDR2 is FYNNEI. Trimming cost V 4 bases and J 4 bases; bases outside gene matches: 9.